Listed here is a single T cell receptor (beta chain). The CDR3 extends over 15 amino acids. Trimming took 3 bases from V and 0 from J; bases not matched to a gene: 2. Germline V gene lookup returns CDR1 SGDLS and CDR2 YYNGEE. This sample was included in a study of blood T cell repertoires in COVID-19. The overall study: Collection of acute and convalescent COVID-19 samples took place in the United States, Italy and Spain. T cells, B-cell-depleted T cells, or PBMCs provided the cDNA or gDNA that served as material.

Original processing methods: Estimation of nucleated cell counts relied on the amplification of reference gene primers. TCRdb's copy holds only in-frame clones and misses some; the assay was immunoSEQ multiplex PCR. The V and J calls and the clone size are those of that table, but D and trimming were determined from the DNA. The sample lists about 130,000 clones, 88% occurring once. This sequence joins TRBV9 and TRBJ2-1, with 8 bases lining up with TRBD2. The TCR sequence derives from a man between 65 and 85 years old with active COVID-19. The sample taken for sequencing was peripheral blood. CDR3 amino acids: CASSASGSSYNEQFF. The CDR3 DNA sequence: TGTGCCAGCAGCGCAAGCGGGAGCTCCTACAATGAGCAGTTCTTC.